This T cell receptor beta chain was documented in a study of cytomegalovirus exposure and HLA in healthy donors. The PCR used 60 Vbeta and 13 Jbeta primers. This table comes from immunoSEQ multiplex PCR, and its TCRdb copy is limited to in-frame clones, with some not included. The sample includes around 120,000 clones, around 62% of them seen just once. Looked up from germline, CDR1 is LNHDA and CDR2 is SQIVND (reference sequence). There are 12 residues in the CDR3. The V end lost 8 bases, the J end lost 3 bases, and 11 bases lay between the germline ends. The chain joins TRBV19 to TRBJ2-7, with D possibly TRBD2 on 5 matching bases. The sample comprised PBMCs. The clonotype comes from a woman aged 35 to 49 in good health and CMV-seropositive. CDR3 region: CASESGNYEQYF. Written as DNA, the CDR3 is TGTGCCAGTGAATCCGGGAACTACGAGCAGTACTTC.